This passage covers 11 T cell receptor beta chains from one sample sequenced in a study of PD-1 blockade in classical Hodgkin lymphoma. All patients relapsed after autologous stem cell transplantation, and brentuximab vedotin exposure varied. Here immunoSEQ multiplex PCR was the method, and the copy in TCRdb shows in-frame clones only, minus some. The sample contains 130,000 to 150,000 clones, nearly 80% of which appear only once. The source was peripheral blood mononuclear cells (PBMCs), collected before the second cycle of nivolumab. Receptors were obtained from a human donor with classical Hodgkin lymphoma.

J is TRBJ1-1 and V is TRBV23-1; 8 bases agree with TRBD1. TRBV23-1 counts as an open reading frame of uncertain function. Germline trimming cut 6 bases from V and 1 base from J; bases unmatched to any gene: 4. The CDR3 covers 14 residues. The CDR3 region has the DNA TGCGCCAGCAGCCCTGGACAGGGGAACACTGAAGCTTTCTTT. Translation: CASSPGQGNTEAFF.

This rearrangement joins TRBV6-5 to TRBJ1-2; D remains ambiguous. The CDR3 loop spans 12 amino acids. Germline CDR1 MNHEY, CDR2 SVGAGI. V dropped 7 bases and J dropped 7 bases, with 13 bases sitting between them. Here the CDR3 DNA reads TGTGCCAGCATTCCACGGACGGGTGGCTACACCTTC. Translating it yields CASIPRTGGYTF.

This sequence joins TRBV19 and TRBJ2-2, with 7 positions matching TRBD2. CDR3 length equals 15 residues. CDR1 and CDR2 from the germline V gene are LNHDA and SQIVND (reference sequence). The V and J ends lost 8 bases and 1 base, in that order; junction bases with no gene match: 7. The CDR3 loop is CASRPGGGNTGELFF. The CDR3, as DNA: TGTGCCAGTCGCCCCGGCGGGGGGAACACCGGGGAGCTGTTTTTT.

This clone has a handful of counts. The rearrangement uses TRBV9 and TRBJ2-1, with D uncertain. Trimming shortened V by 3 bases and J by 0 bases, and 16 bases separated the two germline ends. Germline values: CDR1 SGDLS, CDR2 YYNGEE. This CDR3 is 17 amino acids long. CDR3 bases: TGTGCCAGCAGCGACGGACGCGGAACACCCTCCTACAATGAGCAGTTCTTC. Protein product: CASSDGRGTPSYNEQFF.

The chain is built from TRBV19 and TRBJ2-1; 9 bases fit TRBD2. This CDR3 spans 16 amino acids. V gave up 4 bases and J gave up 6 bases; unmatched junction bases: 10. Germline lookup yields CDR1 LNHDA and CDR2 SQIVND (reference sequence). For the CDR3, the DNA is TGTGCCAGTAGTACCCCACGCGGGGGGGTCGGCAATGAGCAGTTCTTC. Its translation: CASSTPRGGVGNEQFF. The full variable domain, rest sourced from reference TRBV19 and TRBJ2-1, is DGGITQSPKYLFRKEGQNVTLSCEQNLNHDAMYWYRQDPGQGLRLIYYSQIVNDFQKGDIAEGYSVSREKKESFPLTVTSAQKNPTAFYLCASSTPRGGVGNEQFFGPGTRLTVL.

J is TRBJ1-5 and V is TRBV7-6, with 7 bases aligning to TRBD1. Germline values: CDR1 SGHVS, CDR2 FNYEAQ. This CDR3 is 16 amino acids long. The V segment lost 5 bases and the J segment 0 bases; nucleotides outside the gene matches: 7. The DNA of the CDR3 is TGTGCCAGCAGCCAGGGGGGGGGTAATAGCAATCAGCCCCAGCATTTT. Amino acids: CASSQGGGNSNQPQHF.

This clone was detected a few times. V usage is TRBV6-1 and J usage is TRBJ2-7; D ambiguous. Germline loops: CDR1 MNHNS, CDR2 SASEGT. This CDR3 contains 13 residues. V was pared by 7 bases and J by 3 bases, with 13 bases between. CDR3 sequence reads: CASMGSPGYEQYF. CDR3 nucleotides: TGTGCCAGCATGGGTTCCCCCGGCTACGAGCAGTACTTC.

The rearrangement uses TRBV12-5 and TRBJ1-1; TRBD1 matches 8 bases. The CDR3 extends over 15 amino acids. With 3 bases clipped from V and 1 base from J, the junction kept 4 bases outside the gene matches. Germline CDR1 reads LGHNT; CDR2 reads FRNRAP. CDR3 sequence: CASGFRDRSNTEAFF. The CDR3 coding sequence is TGTGCTAGTGGTTTTCGGGACAGGTCGAACACTGAAGCTTTCTTT.

The V call is TRBV4-1, the J call TRBJ1-6, with a tentative D call TRBD1 (5 bases). The V end was cut by 6 bases, the J end by 1 base, with 13 bases between. The CDR3 consists of 16 residues. Germline V CDR1 and CDR2: MGHRA, YSYEKL. CDR3 region: CASRKQDGSYNSPLHF. CDR3 bases: TGCGCCAGCAGAAAACAGGATGGGTCCTATAATTCACCCCTCCACTTT.

The V gene is TRBV4-1, the J gene TRBJ2-5; 10 nucleotides agree with TRBD2. Trimming cost V 4 bases and J 4 bases; bases outside gene matches: 9. The germline CDR1 and CDR2 sequences are MGHRA and YSYEKL. The CDR3 is 16 residues long. Here the CDR3 reads CASSRSAGGLRETQYF. The DNA of the CDR3 is TGCGCCAGCAGCCGCTCAGCGGGGGGGCTGCGAGAGACCCAGTACTTC.

The rearrangement links TRBV2 to TRBJ2-7; perhaps TRBD1 as D (6 bases). V was pared by 1 base and J by 6 bases, with 7 bases between. The CDR3 loop spans 12 amino acids. Germline CDR1 is SNHLY and CDR2 is FYNNEI. CDR3 sequence (DNA): TGTGCCAGCAGTGAAGAAGGGGGCGAGCAGTACTTC. Residues: CASSEEGGEQYF.